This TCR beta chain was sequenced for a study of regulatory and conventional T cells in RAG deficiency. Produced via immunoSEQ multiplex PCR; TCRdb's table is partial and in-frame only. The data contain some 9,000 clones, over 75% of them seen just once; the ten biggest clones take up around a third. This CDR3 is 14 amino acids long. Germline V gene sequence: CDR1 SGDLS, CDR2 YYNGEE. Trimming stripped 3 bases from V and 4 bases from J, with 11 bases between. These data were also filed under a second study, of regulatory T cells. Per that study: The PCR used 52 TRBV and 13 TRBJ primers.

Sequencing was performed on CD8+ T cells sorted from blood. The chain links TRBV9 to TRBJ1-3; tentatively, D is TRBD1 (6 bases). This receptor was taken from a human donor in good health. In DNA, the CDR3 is TGTGCCAGCAGCGGCTCAGGGGTCGGAAACACCATATATTTT. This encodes CASSGSGVGNTIYF.